Listed here are 32 T cell receptor beta chains from one sample, sequenced in a study of shared clonotypes between healthy human individuals. Naive CD8 cells, CD45RO-negative and positively selected for CCR7, excluded terminally differentiated effector memory CD45RA+ cells. The repertoire was sequenced with immunoSEQ multiplex PCR; TCRdb's copy has only in-frame clones and lacks some. The sample carries about 2.1 million clones, approximately 94% recorded once. Sequenced input: naive CD8+ T cells from PBMCs. These receptors originate from a man younger than 35 in good health. Some clones in this sample may be carry-over from other donors' samples.

The V and J genes are TRBV13 and TRBJ2-5; 9 positions match TRBD2. The closer fit of TRBJ2-7 to the DNA end suggests the J call may be wrong. The CDR3 is 14 amino acids. Germline V gives CDR1 PRHDT, CDR2 FYEKMQ (reference sequence). CDR3 nucleotides: TGTGCCAGCTCCCTAGCGGGAAGCTCCTACGAGCAGTACTTC. It yields the protein CASSLAGSSYEQYF.

The gene calls are TRBV6-1 and TRBJ2-6; the D is unclear. CDR1 and CDR2 (germline): MNHNS, SASEGT. V was shortened by 3 bases and J by 2 bases, with 8 bases between the two germline ends. The CDR3 has 15 residues. CDR3 nucleotide sequence: TGTGCCAGCAGTGATTTGGGTACTGGGGCCAACGTCCTGACTTTC. It translates to CASSDLGTGANVLTF.

CDR3 loop: CASSQDSLAGIRSSYEQYF. CDR3 nucleotides: TGCGCCAGCAGCCAAGATAGTCTAGCGGGGATCAGGAGCTCCTACGAGCAGTACTTC. V is TRBV4-1 and J is TRBJ2-7, with TRBD2 matching 9 bases. This CDR3 has 19 residues. V shed 0 bases and J 0 bases; nucleotides not matched to a gene: 12. The germline V gene encodes CDR1 MGHRA and CDR2 YSYEKL.

This chain joins TRBV30 and TRBJ2-1; 14 bases are a match to TRBD2. The ends lost 4 bases at V and 7 bases at J; junction bases unmatched: 3. CDR1 is GTSNPN, CDR2 SVGIG, per germline (reference sequence). This CDR3 is 14 amino acids long. CDR3 residues: CAWTGTSGSNEQFF. The CDR3 coding sequence is TGTGCCTGGACCGGGACTAGCGGGAGTAATGAGCAGTTCTTC.

The chain is built from TRBV5-5 and TRBJ1-5; D ambiguous. The ends were cut back, 7 bases at V and 0 bases at J, with 11 bases in the middle. This CDR3 is built from 14 residues. Germline V gene sequence: CDR1 SGHKS, CDR2 YYEKEE (reference sequence). DNA of the CDR3: TGTGCCAGCGGCAGAGATAATAGCAATCAGCCCCAGCATTTT. It translates to CASGRDNSNQPQHF.

The chain carries TRBV15 and TRBJ2-7, with 8 bases matching TRBD1. CDR3 length: 14 amino acids. The germline V gene has CDR1 LNHNV and CDR2 YYDKDF (reference sequence). V was clipped by 2 bases and J by 5 bases; unmatched bases: 5. The CDR3 coding sequence is TGTGCCACCAGCAGACCGGGACAGGCGAACGAGCAGTACTTC. Translated: CATSRPGQANEQYF.

This clone was seen a single time. This rearrangement joins TRBV19 to TRBJ1-2, with D hard to call. With 5 bases removed from V and 9 bases from J, the gap between germline ends came to 19 bases. Germline CDR1 and CDR2: LNHDA and SQIVND (reference sequence). This CDR3 has 14 residues. The CDR3 sequence: CASSSLPGLGSYTF. The CDR3 DNA reads as TGTGCCAGTAGTTCCCTGCCCGGGCTCGGAAGCTACACCTTC.

The rearrangement joins TRBV4-2 to TRBJ2-1; D is unresolved. The CDR3 is 15 residues long. Germline CDR1 and CDR2: LGHNA and YNFKEQ. The V gene lost 0 bases and the J gene lost 0 bases, with 6 bases spanning the gap. The DNA of the CDR3 is TGTGCCAGCAGCCAAGATACCCCCTCCTACAATGAGCAGTTCTTC. Translating gives CASSQDTPSYNEQFF.

This rearrangement joins TRBV19 to TRBJ2-2, with 7 nucleotides matching TRBD2. The V gene's germline CDR1 is LNHDA and CDR2 SQIVND (reference sequence). The CDR3 length is 13 residues. V trimming: 9 bases; J trimming: 6 bases; junction bases outside the gene matches: 7. CDR3 amino acids: CASSPGGPGELFF. Here the CDR3 DNA reads TGTGCCAGCAGCCCGGGGGGTCCCGGGGAGCTGTTTTTT.

As regards this clone: Other DNA variants within this sample encode the same CDR3. The CDR3 sequence: CASSLSVYTEAFF. The CDR3 bases are TGTGCCAGCAGTTTATCGGTTTACACTGAAGCTTTCTTT. The rearrangement joins TRBV27 to TRBJ1-1; D gene ambiguous. Trimming left V 0 bases short and J 3 bases short, with 5 bases between. The CDR3 covers 13 residues. Per the germline V gene, CDR1 is MNHEY and CDR2 is SMNVEV (reference sequence).

In this sample, this clone turned up once. This rearrangement joins TRBV19 to TRBJ1-5; the D gene is possibly TRBD1 (6 bases). This CDR3 contains 13 residues. Trimming shortened V by 5 bases and J by 7 bases, and 12 bases separated the two germline ends. Germline CDR1 is LNHDA and CDR2 is SQIVND (reference sequence). The CDR3 spells CASSLARGQPQHF. CDR3 DNA: TGTGCCAGTAGTTTGGCCAGGGGCCAGCCCCAGCATTTT.

This clone occurred a few times. Additional DNA sequences in this sample encode the identical CDR3. This chain connects TRBV19 to TRBJ1-1, with D tentatively TRBD1 (5 bases). The V gene's germline CDR1 is LNHDA and CDR2 SQIVND (reference sequence). The V end was cut by 3 bases, the J end by 5 bases, with 7 bases between. The CDR3 has 12 residues. The CDR3 protein is CASSMGGTEAFF. CDR3 nucleotide sequence: TGTGCCAGTAGTATGGGGGGTACTGAAGCTTTCTTT.

This CDR3 reads CATWEGISYNEQFF. As DNA, the CDR3 is TGTGCCACCTGGGAAGGGATATCCTACAATGAGCAGTTCTTC. The V call is TRBV10-3, the J call TRBJ2-1; D not certain. The germline V gene has CDR1 ENHRY and CDR2 SYGVKD. The CDR3 has 14 amino acids. The V end lost 10 bases, the J end lost 1 base, and 14 bases lay between the germline ends.

This rearrangement joins TRBV5-1 to TRBJ2-1, with TRBD2 matching over 7 bases. The CDR3 runs 16 residues. The V segment lost 0 bases and the J segment 4 bases; nucleotides outside the gene matches: 7. The V gene's germline CDR1 is SGHRS and CDR2 YFSETQ. CDR3 nucleotide sequence: TGCGCCAGCAGCTTGGAGGCTAGCGGCCCTTACAATGAGCAGTTCTTC. It is translated as CASSLEASGPYNEQFF.

The chain recombines TRBV21-1 with TRBJ1-1; TRBD1, the table's D call, was not compared with the DNA. TRBV21-1 is a recognized pseudogene. The CDR3 loop spans 13 amino acids. The CDR3 nucleotides read TGTGCCAGAGACAGGGAAATCAACACTGAAGCTTTCTTT. This translates into CARDREINTEAFF.

The chain joins TRBV29-1 to TRBJ2-5; D is ambiguous. Trimming left V 5 bases short and J 7 bases short, with 11 bases between. CDR3 length equals 11 residues. Germline CDR1 is SQVTM and CDR2 is ANQGSEA. The CDR3 bases are TGCAGCGTTCGGCTCACTGGGACCCAGTACTTC. Amino acid sequence: CSVRLTGTQYF.

The chain has TRBV5-3 and TRBJ1-4; 8 bases align to TRBD1. TRBV5-3 falls under the ORF class, with uncertain function. The length of the CDR3 is 15 residues. J lost 12 bases, V lost 4 bases, and 14 bases had no gene match. This CDR3 is CARSPDRVYYRELFF. CDR3 DNA sequence: TGTGCCAGAAGCCCGGACAGGGTTTACTATAGGGAACTGTTTTTT.

V and J are TRBV18 and TRBJ1-1; 7 bases are shared with TRBD1. The germline V gene has CDR1 KGHSH and CDR2 LQKENI. Trimming at V came to 4 bases and at J to 7 bases, leaving 3 bases not matched to a gene. This CDR3 comprises 12 residues. The CDR3 nucleotides read TGTGCCAGCTCACATAGGGACAGTGAAGCTTTCTTT. Protein: CASSHRDSEAFF.

This chain connects TRBV7-9 to TRBJ2-5; a weak D match, TRBD2 (6 bases). Germline values: CDR1 SEHNR, CDR2 FQNEAQ (reference sequence). The V end was cut by 8 bases, the J end by 6 bases, with 22 bases between. This CDR3 contains 15 residues. The DNA of the CDR3 is TGTGCCAGCGCGGGTGGGGTAGCGGTAGGAAAGACCCAGTACTTC. It encodes CASAGGVAVGKTQYF.

The table lists this clone with a few counts. The chain has TRBV29-1 and TRBJ1-1; D call uncertain. Deletions cut 7 bases from V and 10 bases from J, with 13 bases between. The CDR3 totals 10 residues. Germline V gene data show CDR1 as SQVTM and CDR2 as ANQGSEA. The CDR3 DNA follows: TGCAGCGCCGGGGTTAATCCAGCTTTCTTT. The encoded protein is CSAGVNPAFF.

This clone was seen a single time. The chain recombines TRBV7-2 with TRBJ2-7, with TRBD1 as a possible D gene (5 bases). The V end was cut by 7 bases, the J end by 0 bases, with 10 bases between. Germline CDR1 is SGHTA and CDR2 is FQGNSA. The CDR3 loop spans 13 amino acids. CDR3 coding DNA: TGTGCCAGCAATAGGGGCGGCTCCTACGAGCAGTACTTC. It encodes CASNRGGSYEQYF.

The rearrangement links TRBV7-9 to TRBJ2-3; D is uncertain. The ends were cut back, 2 bases at V and 1 base at J, with 10 bases in the middle. Germline lookup yields CDR1 SEHNR and CDR2 FQNEAQ (reference sequence). This CDR3 is built from 15 residues. The CDR3 spells CASSLRPPGTDTQYF. Here the CDR3 DNA reads TGTGCCAGCAGCTTAAGGCCACCGGGCACAGATACGCAGTATTTT.

On this clone itself: The sample carries other DNA sequences with the same CDR3. The rearrangement joins TRBV27 to TRBJ1-4; no clear D gene. The CDR3 is 14 amino acids. Germline V gene data show CDR1 as MNHEY and CDR2 as SMNVEV (reference sequence). V was pared by 3 bases and J by 5 bases, with 10 bases between. The CDR3 sequence is CASSFTGTNEKLFF. The CDR3 DNA is TGTGCCAGCAGTTTTACGGGCACCAATGAAAAACTGTTTTTT.

The V call is TRBV29-1, the J call TRBJ2-2; D uncertain. Trimming cost V 4 bases and J 4 bases, with 7 bases left between them. Germline CDR1 and CDR2: SQVTM and ANQGSEA. The CDR3 is 12 amino acids. The CDR3 nucleotides are TGCAGCGTTGCACTCGGCACCGGGGAGCTGTTTTTT. Translation: CSVALGTGELFF.

This sequence joins TRBV9 and TRBJ2-7; TRBD2 matches at 7 bases. The junction had 8 bases not matched to a gene; V was cut back by 4 bases and J by 7 bases. The CDR3 extends over 13 amino acids. Germline V lookup: CDR1 SGDLS, CDR2 YYNGEE. CDR3 loop: CASSLGQGGEQYF. The DNA of the CDR3 is TGTGCCAGCAGCTTGGGCCAGGGAGGGGAGCAGTACTTC.

The rearrangement uses TRBV11-3 and TRBJ2-1, with D tentatively TRBD2 (6 bases). CDR1 is SGHNT and CDR2 is YENEEA in the germline V gene. The CDR3 is made up of 18 amino acids. V lost 0 bases and J 4 bases, leaving 19 bases between the germline ends. As DNA, the CDR3 is TGTGCCAGCAGCTTAGATCAGAGGCGGGACCCCCCTTACAATGAGCAGTTCTTC. Its translation is CASSLDQRRDPPYNEQFF.

The chain has TRBV4-1 and TRBJ1-2; unclear D gene. Trimming removed 4 bases from V and 0 bases from J, with 18 bases in between. This CDR3 contains 17 residues. CDR1 MGHRA and CDR2 YSYEKL come from the germline V gene. CDR3 DNA sequence: TGCGCCAGCAGCCTACTATGGGAGGCCGAGCCTAACTATGGCTACACCTTC. Protein: CASSLLWEAEPNYGYTF.

This clone was seen a single time. The J gene is TRBJ2-7, the V gene TRBV4-2; TRBD2 might be the D (6 bases). The CDR3 has 16 amino acids. Trimming removed 2 bases at V and 1 base at J, with 15 bases between. Germline values: CDR1 LGHNA, CDR2 YNFKEQ. In DNA, the CDR3 is TGTGCCAGCAGCCAACAACACCTGGGGACTTCCTACGAGCAGTACTTC. Protein product: CASSQQHLGTSYEQYF.

The chain carries TRBV27 and TRBJ2-5; no reliable D call. The CDR3 runs to 14 residues. V gave up 2 bases and J gave up 0 bases, with 7 bases separating them. CDR1 and CDR2 (germline): MNHEY, SMNVEV (reference sequence). The CDR3 is CASSLALDQETQYF. The CDR3 bases are TGTGCCAGCAGTTTAGCCCTCGACCAAGAGACCCAGTACTTC.

J is TRBJ2-7 and V is TRBV27, with D perhaps matching TRBD2 (6 bases). Between the trimmed V and J ends, which lost 5 bases and 0 bases, there was a span of 14 bases. CDR3 length: 15 amino acids. In germline, CDR1 is MNHEY, CDR2 SMNVEV (reference sequence). CDR3 coding DNA: TGTGCCAGCAGTCCCCGGGACTGGCTCTCCTACGAGCAGTACTTC. Residues: CASSPRDWLSYEQYF.

The V call is TRBV11-2, the J call TRBJ2-7; 12 nucleotides line up with TRBD1. J lost 3 bases, V lost 5 bases, and 5 bases had no gene match. CDR3 length: 15 residues. Germline V gene sequence: CDR1 SGHAT, CDR2 FQNNGV. DNA for the CDR3: TGTGCCAGCAGCCCTGGGACAGGGGGCGGCTACGAGCAGTACTTC. Translation gives CASSPGTGGGYEQYF.

The rearrangement joins TRBV7-9 to TRBJ2-7; 9 bases map to TRBD2. Germline V gene sequence: CDR1 SEHNR, CDR2 FQNEAQ (reference sequence). The CDR3 extends over 18 amino acids. The J segment lost 2 bases and the V segment lost 5 bases, leaving 16 bases of the junction unmatched. In DNA form, the CDR3 reads TGTGCCAGCAGCCCTCCGGGGTTAGGAGCGGGAGGAACCTACGAGCAGTACTTC. The encoded protein is CASSPPGLGAGGTYEQYF.